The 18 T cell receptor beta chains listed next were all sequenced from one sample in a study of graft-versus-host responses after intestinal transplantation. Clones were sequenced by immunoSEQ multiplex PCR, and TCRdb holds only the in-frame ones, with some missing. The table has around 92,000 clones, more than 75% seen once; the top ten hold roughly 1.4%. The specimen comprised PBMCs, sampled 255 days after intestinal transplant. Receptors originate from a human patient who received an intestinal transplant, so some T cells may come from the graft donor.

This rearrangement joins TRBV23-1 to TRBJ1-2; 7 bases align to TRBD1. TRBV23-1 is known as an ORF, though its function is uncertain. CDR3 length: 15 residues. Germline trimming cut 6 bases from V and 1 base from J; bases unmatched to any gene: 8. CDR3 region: CASSQRQGHNYGYTF. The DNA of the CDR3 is TGCGCCAGCAGCCAAAGACAGGGCCATAACTATGGCTACACCTTC.

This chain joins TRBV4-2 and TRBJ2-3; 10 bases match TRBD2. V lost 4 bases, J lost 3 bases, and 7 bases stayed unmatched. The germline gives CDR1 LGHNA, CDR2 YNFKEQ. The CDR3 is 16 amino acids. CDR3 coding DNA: TGTGCCAGCAGCCCGAACAGCGGGAGGGGGACAGATACGCAGTATTTT. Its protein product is CASSPNSGRGTDTQYF.

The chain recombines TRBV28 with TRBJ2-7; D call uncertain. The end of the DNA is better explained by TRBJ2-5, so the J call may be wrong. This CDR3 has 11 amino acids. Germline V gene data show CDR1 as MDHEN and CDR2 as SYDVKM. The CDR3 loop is CASSSSGTQYF. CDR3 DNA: TGTGCCAGCAGTTCCTCGGGGACCCAGTACTTC.

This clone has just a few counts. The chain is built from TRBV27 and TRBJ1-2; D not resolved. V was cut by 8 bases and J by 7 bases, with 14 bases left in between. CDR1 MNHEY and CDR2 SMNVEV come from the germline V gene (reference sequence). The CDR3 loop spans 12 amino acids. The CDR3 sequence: CASLDGHGGYTF. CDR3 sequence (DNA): TGTGCCAGCCTGGACGGCCATGGTGGCTACACCTTC.

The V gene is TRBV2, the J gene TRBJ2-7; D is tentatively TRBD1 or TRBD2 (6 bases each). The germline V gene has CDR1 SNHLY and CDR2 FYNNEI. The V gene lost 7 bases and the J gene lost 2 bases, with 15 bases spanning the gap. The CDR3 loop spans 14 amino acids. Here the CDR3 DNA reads TGTGCCAGCAAGGGGGGAGACAGGCCCTACGAGCAGTACTTC. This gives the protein CASKGGDRPYEQYF.

CDR3 DNA: TGCGCCAGCAGCCAAGAGGGGGGGCTCCGCTACGAGCAGTACTTC. Translated: CASSQEGGLRYEQYF. The rearrangement links TRBV4-1 to TRBJ2-7; perhaps TRBD2 as D (7 bases). The CDR3 is 15 residues long. Germline CDR1 reads MGHRA; CDR2 reads YSYEKL. Trimming left V 0 bases short and J 3 bases short, with 12 bases between.

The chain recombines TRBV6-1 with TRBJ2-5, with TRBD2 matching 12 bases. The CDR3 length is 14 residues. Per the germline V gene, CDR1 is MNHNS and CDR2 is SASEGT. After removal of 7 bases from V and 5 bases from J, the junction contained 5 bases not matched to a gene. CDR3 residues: CASTRLAGVETQYF. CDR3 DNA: TGTGCCAGCACTAGACTAGCGGGGGTGGAGACCCAGTACTTC.

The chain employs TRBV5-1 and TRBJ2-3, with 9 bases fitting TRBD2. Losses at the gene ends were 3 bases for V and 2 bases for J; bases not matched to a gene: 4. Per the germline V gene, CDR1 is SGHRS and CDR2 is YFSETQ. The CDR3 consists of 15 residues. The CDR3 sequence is CASSSGTSSTDTQYF. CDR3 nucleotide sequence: TGCGCCAGCAGCTCCGGGACTAGCTCCACAGATACGCAGTATTTT.

The CDR3 coding sequence is TGTGCCAGCAGTAACTTCTATGAGGCAGATACGCAGTATTTT. As protein: CASSNFYEADTQYF. The chain carries TRBV6-6 and TRBJ2-3; D is undetermined. The germline V gene has CDR1 MNHNY and CDR2 SVGAGI (reference sequence). Trimming shortened V by 5 bases and J by 4 bases, and 13 bases separated the two germline ends. There are 14 residues in the CDR3.

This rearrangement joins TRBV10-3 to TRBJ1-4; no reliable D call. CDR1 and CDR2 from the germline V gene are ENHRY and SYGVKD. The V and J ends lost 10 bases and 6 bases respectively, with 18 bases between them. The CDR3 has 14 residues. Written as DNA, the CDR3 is TGTGCCACCAAACCATGGGTGCTGGATGAAAAACTGTTTTTT. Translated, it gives CATKPWVLDEKLFF.

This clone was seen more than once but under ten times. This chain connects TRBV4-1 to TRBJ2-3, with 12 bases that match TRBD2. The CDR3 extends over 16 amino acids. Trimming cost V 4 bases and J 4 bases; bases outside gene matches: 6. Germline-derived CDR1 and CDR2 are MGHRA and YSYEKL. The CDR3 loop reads CASSPGLAGLSDTQYF. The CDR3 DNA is TGCGCCAGCAGCCCTGGACTAGCGGGACTATCAGATACGCAGTATTTT.

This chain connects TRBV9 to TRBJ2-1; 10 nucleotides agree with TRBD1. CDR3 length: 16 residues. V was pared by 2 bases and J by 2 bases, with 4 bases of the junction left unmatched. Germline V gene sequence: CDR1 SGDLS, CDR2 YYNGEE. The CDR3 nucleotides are TGTGCCAGCAGCGTTGAAGGACAGGGGGCCTACAATGAGCAGTTCTTC. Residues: CASSVEGQGAYNEQFF. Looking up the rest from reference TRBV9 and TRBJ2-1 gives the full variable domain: DSGVTQTPKHLITATGQRVTLRCSPRSGDLSVYWYQQSLDQGLQFLIQYYNGEERAKGNILERFSAQQFPDLHSELNLSSLELGDSALYFCASSVEGQGAYNEQFFGPGTRLTVL.

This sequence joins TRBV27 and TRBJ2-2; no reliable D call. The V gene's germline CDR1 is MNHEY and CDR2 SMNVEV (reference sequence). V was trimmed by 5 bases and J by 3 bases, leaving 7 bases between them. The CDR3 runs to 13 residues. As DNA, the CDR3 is TGTGCCAGCAGTCCAGGTTACACCGGGGAGCTGTTTTTT. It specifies CASSPGYTGELFF.

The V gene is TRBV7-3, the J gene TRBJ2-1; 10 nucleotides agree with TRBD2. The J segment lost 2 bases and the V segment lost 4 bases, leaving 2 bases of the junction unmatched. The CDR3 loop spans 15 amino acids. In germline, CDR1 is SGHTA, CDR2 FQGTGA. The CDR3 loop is CASSYSGGAYNEQFF. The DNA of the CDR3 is TGTGCCAGCAGCTACAGCGGGGGGGCCTACAATGAGCAGTTCTTC.

The CDR3 here is CASSLTGSSYNEQFF. DNA of the CDR3: TGTGCCAGCAGCTTGACAGGGAGCTCCTACAATGAGCAGTTCTTC. The chain carries TRBV13 and TRBJ2-1; the match to TRBD1 covers 7 bases. V shed 3 bases and J 0 bases; nucleotides not matched to a gene: 2. CDR1 is PRHDT, CDR2 FYEKMQ, per germline (reference sequence). The CDR3 covers 15 residues. The whole variable domain, remainder taken from reference TRBV13 and TRBJ2-1, is AAGVIQSPRHLIKEKRETATLKCYPIPRHDTVYWYQQGPGQDPQFLISFYEKMQSDKGSIPDRFSAQQFSDYHSELNMSSLELGDSALYFCASSLTGSSYNEQFFGPGTRLTVL.

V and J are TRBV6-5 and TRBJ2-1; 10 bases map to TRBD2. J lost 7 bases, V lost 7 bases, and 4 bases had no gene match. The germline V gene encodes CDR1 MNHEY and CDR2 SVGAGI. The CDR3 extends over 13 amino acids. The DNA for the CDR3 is TGTGCCAGCATAAGTAGCGGGGGGAATGAGCAGTTCTTC. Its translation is CASISSGGNEQFF.

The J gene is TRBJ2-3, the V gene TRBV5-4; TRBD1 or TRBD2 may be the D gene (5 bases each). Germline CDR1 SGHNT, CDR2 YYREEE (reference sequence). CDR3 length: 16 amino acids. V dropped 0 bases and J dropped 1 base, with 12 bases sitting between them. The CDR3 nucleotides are TGTGCCAGCAGCTTGGGTACAGGACTCCGCACAGATACGCAGTATTTT. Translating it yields CASSLGTGLRTDTQYF.

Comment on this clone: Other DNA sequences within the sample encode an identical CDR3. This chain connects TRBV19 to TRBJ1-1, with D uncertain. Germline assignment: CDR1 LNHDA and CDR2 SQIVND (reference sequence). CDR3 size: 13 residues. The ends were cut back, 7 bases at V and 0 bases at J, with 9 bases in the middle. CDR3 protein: CASNTVMNTEAFF. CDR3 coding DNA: TGTGCCAGTAATACAGTCATGAACACTGAAGCTTTCTTT.